The T cell receptor (beta chain) under discussion was sequenced for a study of glioma-infiltrating T cells. The length of the CDR3 is 15 residues. V was trimmed by 8 bases and J by 2 bases, leaving 16 bases between them. Germline CDR1 MNHEY, CDR2 SMNVEV (reference sequence). This clonotype was recorded at least ten times. Amplification of TCR alpha and beta CDR3 regions from RNA used iRepertoire nested multiplex PCR. Each CDR3 protein is one row after TCRdb ran MiXCR on the multiplex PCR reads. The sample includes approximately 120,000 distinct CDR3 sequences, roughly 20% of them seen just once. Sequencing input: glioma tissue, nonneoplastic brain tissue, or PBMCs (not recorded which). The source is a human donor with low-grade glioma or glioblastoma, undergoing nonglioma brain surgery, or in good health (not recorded which). This chain joins TRBV27 and TRBJ1-5, with D possibly matching TRBD1 (5 bases). The CDR3 DNA is TGTGCCAGCGGGTCGGGGGGATCAGGCAATCAGCCCCAGCATTTT. Protein: CASGSGGSGNQPQHF.